This entry lists 11 T cell receptor beta chains sequenced from one sample in a study of cytomegalovirus exposure and HLA in healthy donors. Primers: 60 Vbeta forward and 13 Jbeta reverse. Assay used: immunoSEQ multiplex PCR; TCRdb lists only in-frame clones, some missing. The repertoire holds about 130,000 clones, with about 70% as singletons. Sequenced input: PBMCs. These TCRs come from a woman aged 55-69 years in good health and CMV-seropositive.

This clone was detected only once. The rearrangement uses TRBV5-1 and TRBJ1-1; TRBD1 is a possible D gene (6 bases). CDR1 SGHRS and CDR2 YFSETQ come from the germline V gene. Trimming took off 7 bases at V and 1 base at J, with 11 bases between the two ends. CDR3 size: 13 residues. The CDR3 bases are TGCGCCAGCGGGGACATAGAGAACACTGAAGCTTTCTTT. This sequence encodes CASGDIENTEAFF.

The chain has TRBV7-9 and TRBJ1-1; D might be TRBD1 (5 bases). Trimming removed 3 bases at V and 4 bases at J, with 15 bases between. The CDR3 covers 15 residues. Per germline, CDR1 SEHNR and CDR2 FQNEAQ (reference sequence). The CDR3 DNA follows: TGTGCCAGCAGCTTGGCGGGGCGTACGTTCACTGAAGCTTTCTTT. As protein: CASSLAGRTFTEAFF.

V is TRBV5-4 and J is TRBJ1-1, with 8 bases identical to TRBD1. Germline values: CDR1 SGHNT, CDR2 YYREEE (reference sequence). The length of the CDR3 is 14 residues. The V gene end was trimmed by 4 bases and the J gene end by 7 bases; junction bases not matched to a gene: 9. CDR3 nucleotide sequence: TGTGCCAGCAGCAACCGGACAGGGCCCCTTGAAGCTTTCTTT. Residues: CASSNRTGPLEAFF.

This chain joins TRBV21-1 and TRBJ1-5. TRBV21-1 is a recognized pseudogene. The CDR3 totals 16 residues. The CDR3 bases are TGTGCCAGCAGCAAACCCCTAACCTGTAGCAATCAGCCCCAGCATTTT. Translating gives CASSKPLTCSNQPQHF.

This clone was recorded a few times. This CDR3 is CASSLGAGGLREETQYF. Written as DNA, the CDR3 is TGCGCCAGCAGCTTGGGGGCGGGAGGCCTGAGGGAAGAGACCCAGTACTTC. This rearrangement joins TRBV5-1 to TRBJ2-5; 8 bases are shared with TRBD2. CDR1 SGHRS and CDR2 YFSETQ come from the germline V gene. The CDR3 contains 17 residues. V lost 0 bases, J lost 3 bases, and 10 bases stayed unmatched.

The V call is TRBV6-5, the J call TRBJ1-6; D call uncertain. This CDR3 is 16 amino acids long. The V end lost 0 bases, the J end lost 4 bases, and 10 bases lay between the germline ends. The germline V gene has CDR1 MNHEY and CDR2 SVGAGI. The CDR3 DNA reads as TGTGCCAGCAGTTACTCGGGCAGTAGGTATAATTCACCCCTCCACTTT. It encodes CASSYSGSRYNSPLHF.

The V call is TRBV7-2, the J call TRBJ1-6; the match to TRBD1 covers 7 bases. V trimming: 5 bases; J trimming: 8 bases; junction bases outside the gene matches: 12. This CDR3 spans 16 amino acids. Germline V CDR1 and CDR2: SGHTA, FQGNSA. The DNA for the CDR3 is TGTGCCAGCAGCCCTGAGGACAGGCCATATCATTCACCCCTCCACTTT. It yields the protein CASSPEDRPYHSPLHF.

The V call is TRBV5-4, the J call TRBJ2-3; 14 bases agree with TRBD2. The V segment lost 4 bases and the J segment 6 bases; nucleotides outside the gene matches: 7. Germline V gene data show CDR1 as SGHNT and CDR2 as YYREEE (reference sequence). The CDR3 length is 16 residues. DNA for the CDR3: TGTGCCAGCAGCGTGGGACTAGCGGGAGTCTGGGATACGCAGTATTTT. Translating gives CASSVGLAGVWDTQYF.

The table lists this clone with a few counts. The chain recombines TRBV4-1 with TRBJ2-4; a possible D gene is TRBD2 (5 bases). The germline V gene has CDR1 MGHRA and CDR2 YSYEKL. With 1 base removed from V and 1 base from J, the gap between germline ends came to 23 bases. The CDR3 loop spans 20 amino acids. CDR3 sequence: CASSQVFDLAARRAKNIQYF. The DNA for the CDR3 is TGCGCCAGCAGCCAAGTTTTTGATCTGGCAGCCAGGAGGGCCAAAAACATTCAGTACTTC.

A single count supports this clone. This rearrangement joins TRBV30 to TRBJ1-6; perhaps TRBD1 as D (5 bases). The CDR3 runs 14 residues. V lost 2 bases to trimming and J lost 10 bases, with 15 bases between them. From germline, CDR1 is GTSNPN and CDR2 SVGIG (reference sequence). Here the CDR3 DNA reads TGTGCCTGGAGTAGACAGATGGAAAGGTCACCCCTCCACTTT. Translating gives CAWSRQMERSPLHF.

The chain recombines TRBV27 with TRBJ2-2, with 14 bases identical to TRBD2. Per germline, CDR1 MNHEY and CDR2 SMNVEV (reference sequence). The V segment lost 5 bases and the J segment 0 bases; nucleotides outside the gene matches: 5. This CDR3 spans 18 amino acids. CDR3 protein: CASSGQTSGRANTGELFF. DNA for the CDR3: TGTGCCAGCAGTGGCCAGACTAGCGGGAGGGCGAACACCGGGGAGCTGTTTTTT.